This TCR beta chain was identified during a study of blood T cell repertoires in COVID-19. This CDR3 has 16 residues. CDR1 and CDR2 from the germline V gene are LNHDA and SQIVND (reference sequence). The V gene end was trimmed by 3 bases and the J gene end by 5 bases; junction bases not matched to a gene: 5. Sequenced by immunoSEQ multiplex PCR; TCRdb stores in-frame clones only, minus some. Counted here are some 210,000 clones, around nine tenths occurring once; the ten biggest clones make up 5.5% to 8%. This chain links TRBV19 with TRBJ2-5, with 14 bases lining up with TRBD2. The sequence derives from a man between 60 and 70 years old who had recovered from COVID-19. The sequenced material came from peripheral blood. As DNA, the CDR3 is TGTGCCAGTAGTATGACTAGCGGGGGGGCCAAGGAGACCCAGTACTTC. Translated: CASSMTSGGAKETQYF.